The sequence of this T cell receptor (beta chain) was determined in a study of shared clonotypes between healthy human individuals (dated by TCRdb to 2018 to 2020). About the study as a whole: Two women and three men aged 18 to 49 years were included in the cohort. Per donor, three plates each were used for CD4 naive and CD4 memory, two for CD8 naive, and one for CD8 memory. The study deeply sequenced blood TCR repertoires of roughly five healthy adults to estimate repertoire size and the extent of clonotype sharing between individuals. Different laboratories and diverse techniques were used to prepare libraries and sequence TCR repertoires, to increase sequencing depth and limit assay-specific biases. Per donor, leukapheresis produced somewhere between about 0.85 and 9.5 billion PBMCs.

Regarding this clone: Its cognate antigen has yet to be identified. One base away there is no much larger clone; base qualities are not given.

Reading the germline V gene gives CDR1 SGHRS and CDR2 YFSETQ. The V end loses 2 bases and the J end loses 6 bases, and a stretch of 13 bases separates them. From its cysteine to its phenylalanine, the CDR3 spans 14 amino acids. The entry retains the CDR3 DNA only, 42 bases that are in frame from base 1. General study outcomes and caveats: Because the study included only a small number of donors, the genetic and exposure-history diversity represented was limited. Clonotypes shared by all four sorted-subset donors showed higher generation probabilities than non-shared clonotypes. Across a handful of donors, approximately 4.9% of naive CD4, around 3.5% of naive CD8, around 2.1% of memory CD4, and approximately 0.42% of memory CD8 clonotypes were shared. Sampling was restricted to blood, and TCR repertoires in tissues likely differ from the TCR repertoires found in blood. Rarefaction of sorted-subset datasets indicated incomplete sequencing despite the large sequencing depth. Naive subsets generally had larger estimated clonotype richness than memory subsets. Pairwise subsampling led to the expectation that sequencing depth would affect the degree of clonotype sharing among donors.

Healthy HIV-negative adults with no recently reported acute infections or vaccinations were included as donors. Only Caucasian adults living in Nashville, Tennessee, USA were represented among the donors. CD4+ T cells were enriched through magnetic negative selection, after which naive cells were positively selected on CD45RA and the remaining negative fraction served as the memory subset. After blood collection by leukapheresis, PBMCs were isolated using Ficoll-Histopaque density gradient centrifugation and then cryopreserved in the vapor phase of liquid nitrogen. Purity and quantity of every magnetically sorted T cell population were checked by analytical flow cytometry. Genomic DNA was isolated from every sorted fraction and measured by UV absorbance on a Nanodrop 2000c. Using the deep immunoSEQ assay, multiplex PCR amplified TCR CDR3 regions from genomic DNA. Genomic DNA extracted from each cell subset was distributed evenly over all wells of several immunoSEQ 96-well plates, and each plate served as one replicate. For sorted subsets, each replicate PCR was loaded with roughly 0.2 ug genomic DNA, equivalent to roughly 30,000 T cell genomes. Purified libraries were quantified with a Qubit 3.0 fluorometer, sized on a Bioanalyzer 2100, and re-quantified with the KAPA Library Quantification kit. Every immunoSEQ 96-well plate was sequenced on a dedicated single-read 150-cycle Illumina NextSeq 550 flow cell. As for the authors' bioinformatics: The immunoSEQ output contained only junctional sequences without quality scores, so filtering could not match that applied to full-length reads. Sequences were annotated with PyIR, a Python wrapper for IgBLAST v1.9, using IMGT germline references to assign V/J genes and CDR3. Reads were removed for weak V/J assignments (E-value above 1e-6), missing CDR3, stop codons, out-of-frame junctions, or ambiguous translated residues. V3J clonotypes were defined by identical inferred V gene, J gene, and CDR3 amino acid sequence. The percentage overlap between two repertoires was calculated by dividing the number of shared unique clonotypes by the size of the smaller repertoire. Repertoire richness was assessed with RTK rarefaction, the Chao1 estimator, and Recon v2.1 estimates of unobserved clonotypes. OLGA was used to compute generation probabilities for all TCRbeta clonotypes that the gDNA method yielded from a few donors. TCRdb holds this immuneACCESS table with in-frame rearrangements only. Some clones are missing; in checked studies, unresolved V genes explain under half, and the rest has no known cause. The V and J calls and the clone size are those of that table, but D and trimming were determined from the DNA. The sample table records 2 million to 2.5 million clones; over 85% of these occur just once. The ten largest clones represent under 0.45% of the sample.

The rearrangement joined TRBV5-1 to TRBJ2-3; the D gene cannot be resolved reliably. The sequence came from a man aged 18 to 29 in good health. Some clones in this sample may be carry-over from other donors' samples. The sequenced material came from naive CD4+ T cells from PBMCs. The cell subset or site label, read with the paper, signifies: CD45RA+ positively selected. The encoded CDR3 is CASSFDRFSDTQYF. The nucleotide sequence reads as follows: TGCGCCAGCAGCTTCGATCGTTTTTCGGATACGCAGTATTTT. The full variable domain, with segments outside the CDR3 supplied by the reference TRBV5-1 and TRBJ2-3 proteins, appears as KAGVTQTPRYLIKTRGQQVTLSCSPISGHRSVSWYQQTPGQGLQFLFEYFSETQRNKGNFPGRFSGRQFSNSRSEMNVSTLELGDSALYLCASSFDRFSDTQYFGPGTRLTVL.